This T cell receptor (beta chain) was recorded in a study of blood T cell repertoires in COVID-19. Overall study: Samples taken during acute and convalescent COVID-19 were collected in the United States, Italy and Spain. PBMCs, B-cell-depleted T cells, or T cells were the source of the cDNA or gDNA that made up the material.

As originally analysed: Amplification with reference gene primers provided the estimates of nucleated cell counts. The table came from immunoSEQ multiplex PCR; TCRdb's copy has only in-frame clones and leaves some out. That table gives V, J and clone size, and the DNA gave D and trimming. The sample lists 200,000 to 300,000 clones; 65% to 90% were seen once. Losses at the gene ends were 3 bases for V and 3 bases for J; bases not matched to a gene: 2. The germline gives CDR1 MNHEY, CDR2 SMNVEV (reference sequence). CDR3 length: 14 residues. The chain is built from TRBV27 and TRBJ2-3; TRBD1 aligns across 8 bases. The receptor comes from a man younger than 40 with active or convalescent COVID-19. Source material: peripheral blood. CDR3 coding DNA: TGTGCCAGCAGTTTCGGGACAGGAACAGATACGCAGTATTTT. Amino acid sequence: CASSFGTGTDTQYF.